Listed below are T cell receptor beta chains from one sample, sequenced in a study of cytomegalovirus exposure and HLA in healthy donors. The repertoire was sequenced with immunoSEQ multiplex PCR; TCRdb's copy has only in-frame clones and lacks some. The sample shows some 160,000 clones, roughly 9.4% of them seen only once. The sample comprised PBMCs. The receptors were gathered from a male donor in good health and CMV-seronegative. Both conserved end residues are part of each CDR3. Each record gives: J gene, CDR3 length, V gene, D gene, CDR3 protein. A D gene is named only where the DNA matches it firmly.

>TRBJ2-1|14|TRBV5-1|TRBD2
CASSFTSGGNEQFF
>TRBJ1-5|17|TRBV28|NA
CAINDNSGVMGNQPQHF
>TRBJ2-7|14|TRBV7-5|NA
CVRSSRQGVYEQYF
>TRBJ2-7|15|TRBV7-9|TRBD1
CASSLEGTGGHEQYF
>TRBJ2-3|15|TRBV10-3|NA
CAISESPKATDTQYF
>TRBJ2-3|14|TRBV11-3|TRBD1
CASTPGGTADTQYF
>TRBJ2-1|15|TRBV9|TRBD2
CASSLLAVPYNEQFF
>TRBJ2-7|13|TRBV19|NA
CASSPGFSYEQYF
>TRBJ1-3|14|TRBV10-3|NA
CAINPGGSGNTIYF
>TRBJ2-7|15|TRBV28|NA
CASSLGHVDPYEQYF
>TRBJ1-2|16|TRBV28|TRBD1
CASKDIPGQGGYGYTF
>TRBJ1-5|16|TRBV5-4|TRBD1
CASSNSGGVSNQPQHF
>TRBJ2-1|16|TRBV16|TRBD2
CASSQLVGGSMDEQFF
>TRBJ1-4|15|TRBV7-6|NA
CASSLESGPGEKLFF
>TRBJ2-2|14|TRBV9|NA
CASSVGGGTGELFF
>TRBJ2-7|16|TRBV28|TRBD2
CASSSRVAGDSNEQYF
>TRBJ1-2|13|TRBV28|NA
CASHLEGSRGYTF
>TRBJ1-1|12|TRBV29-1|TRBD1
CSVHRGPTEAFF
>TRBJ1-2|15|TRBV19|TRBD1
CASNLGTDSNYGYTF
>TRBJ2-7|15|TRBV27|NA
CASSSPTHSGYEQYF
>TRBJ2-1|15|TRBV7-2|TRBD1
CASSSRTGAHNEQFF
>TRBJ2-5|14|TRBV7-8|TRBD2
CASSSETGGETQYF
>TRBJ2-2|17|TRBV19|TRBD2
CASSITSGRAHTGELFF
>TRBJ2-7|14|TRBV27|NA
CASSWTVSSYEQYF
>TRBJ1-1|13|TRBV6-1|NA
CATSREESTEAFF
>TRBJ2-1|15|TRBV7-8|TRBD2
CASRGLAGGVNEQFF
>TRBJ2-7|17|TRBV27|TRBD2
CASSLFGTSASSYEQYF
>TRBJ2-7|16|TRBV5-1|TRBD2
CASSPGLAGGPDEQYF
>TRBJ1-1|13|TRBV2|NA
CASREQRGTEAFF
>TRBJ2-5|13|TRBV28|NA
CASSFGGRETQYF
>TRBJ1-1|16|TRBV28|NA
CASSRQAVGGNTEAFF
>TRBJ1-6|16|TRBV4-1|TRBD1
CASSQEGLGQGSPLHF
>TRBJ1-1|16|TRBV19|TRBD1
CASTQRDRGPNTEAFF
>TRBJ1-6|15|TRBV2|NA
CASSDNRAYNSPLHF